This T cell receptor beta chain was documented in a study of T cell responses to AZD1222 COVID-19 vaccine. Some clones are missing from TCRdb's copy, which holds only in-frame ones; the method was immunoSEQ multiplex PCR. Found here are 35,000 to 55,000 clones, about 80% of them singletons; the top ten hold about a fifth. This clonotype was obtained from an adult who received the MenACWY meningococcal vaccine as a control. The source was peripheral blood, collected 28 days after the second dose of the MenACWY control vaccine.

CDR3 protein: CASMYGQGNQPQHF. The DNA of the CDR3 is TGTGCCAGTATGTATGGCCAGGGAAATCAGCCCCAGCATTTT. The genes are TRBV19 and TRBJ1-5, with D perhaps matching TRBD1 (5 bases). Germline CDR1 is LNHDA and CDR2 is SQIVND (reference sequence). The CDR3 has 14 amino acids. V lost 7 bases and J lost 4, with 14 bases in between.